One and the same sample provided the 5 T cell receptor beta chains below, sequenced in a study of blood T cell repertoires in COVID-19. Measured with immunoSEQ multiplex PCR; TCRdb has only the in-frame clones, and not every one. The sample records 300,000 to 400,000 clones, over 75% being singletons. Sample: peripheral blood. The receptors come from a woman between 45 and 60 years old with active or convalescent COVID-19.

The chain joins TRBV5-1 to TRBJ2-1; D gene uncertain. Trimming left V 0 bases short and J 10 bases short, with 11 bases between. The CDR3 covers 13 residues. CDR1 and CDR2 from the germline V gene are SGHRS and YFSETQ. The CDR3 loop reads CASSLAGPPEQFF. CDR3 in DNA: TGCGCCAGCAGCTTGGCAGGCCCCCCCGAGCAGTTCTTC.

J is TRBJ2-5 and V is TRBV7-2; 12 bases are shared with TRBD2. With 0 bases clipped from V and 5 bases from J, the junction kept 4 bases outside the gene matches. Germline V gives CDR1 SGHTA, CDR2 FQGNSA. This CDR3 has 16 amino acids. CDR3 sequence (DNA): TGTGCCAGCAGCTTAGCCCTAGCGGGAGGGGGGGAGACCCAGTACTTC. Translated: CASSLALAGGGETQYF.

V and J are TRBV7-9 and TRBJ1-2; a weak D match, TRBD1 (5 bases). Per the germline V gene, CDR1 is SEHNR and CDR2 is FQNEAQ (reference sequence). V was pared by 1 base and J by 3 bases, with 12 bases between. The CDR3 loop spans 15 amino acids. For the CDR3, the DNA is TGTGCCAGCAGCTTAGGAACAGGCGGATACTATGGCTACACCTTC. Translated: CASSLGTGGYYGYTF.

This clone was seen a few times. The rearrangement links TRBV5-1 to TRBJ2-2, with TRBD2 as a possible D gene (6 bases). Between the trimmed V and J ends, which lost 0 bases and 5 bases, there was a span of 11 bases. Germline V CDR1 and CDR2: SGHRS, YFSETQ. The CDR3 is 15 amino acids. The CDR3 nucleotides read TGCGCCAGCAGCTTGGAGGCGGGGAAAACCGGGGAGCTGTTTTTT. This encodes CASSLEAGKTGELFF.

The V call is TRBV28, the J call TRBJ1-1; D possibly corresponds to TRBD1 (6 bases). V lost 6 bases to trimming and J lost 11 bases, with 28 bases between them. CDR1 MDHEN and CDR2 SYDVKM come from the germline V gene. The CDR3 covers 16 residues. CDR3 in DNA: TGTGCCAGCAGGCCCCTACAGGGAAAGGGCCCGAACTGGGCTTTCTTT. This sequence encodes CASRPLQGKGPNWAFF.